A selection of T cell receptor beta chains follows, all from one sample in a study of T cells in Graves' hyperthyroidism and ophthalmopathy. MiXCR, run by TCRdb on the multiplex PCR reads, gives a single entry per CDR3 protein. This table has about 530,000 distinct CDR3 sequences, roughly 18% appearing once. The sample was blood. Receptors were obtained from a woman aged 18 to 35 with Graves' ophthalmopathy. Each CDR3 is given with its conserved first and last residue. A D gene is named only where the DNA matches it firmly. Only some rows state a clone size, as once, few, many or a class for expanded clones.

size | J | V | D | DNA | CDR3
many | TRBJ2-1 | TRBV20-1 | NA | TGCAGTGCTTACCTACTAACGACTAGTAACGGCGATGAGCAGTTCTTC | CSAYLLTTSNGDEQFF
NA | TRBJ2-1 | TRBV15 | NA | TGTGCCACCAGCAGAGATTCATCGGGCTTCTACAATGAGCAGTTCTTC | CATSRDSSGFYNEQFF
NA | TRBJ2-6 | TRBV13 | NA | TGTGCCAGCAGCCCCACTGAGGCCAACGTCCTGACTTTC | CASSPTEANVLTF
NA | TRBJ2-2 | TRBV9 | TRBD2 | TGTGCCAGCAGCGTCCGGTGGGGGGGGAATCGCGGGGAGCTGTTTTTT | CASSVRWGGNRGELFF
many | TRBJ2-1 | TRBV12-3/TRBV12-4 | TRBD2 | TGTGCCAGCAGTCCCCGGGGACTAATTCACAATGAGCAGTTCTTC | CASSPRGLIHNEQFF
once | TRBJ2-1 | TRBV19 | NA | TGTGCCAGTAGTATATTGGCGGTTACCTACAATGAGCAGTTCTTC | CASSILAVTYNEQFF
many | TRBJ2-7 | TRBV20-1 | TRBD2 | TGCAGTGCTGGGGGACTAGCGGCTTACGAGCAGTACTTC | CSAGGLAAYEQYF
NA | TRBJ1-5 | TRBV5-8 | NA | TGTGCCAGCACCCCCGGTCTAGGCAGCCTCTATAGCAATCAGCCCCAGCATTTT | CASTPGLGSLYSNQPQHF
few | TRBJ2-1 | TRBV4-1 | TRBD2 | TGCGCCAGCAGCCAAGCTGATCAAGCGGGAACTCAGTTCTTC | CASSQADQAGTQFF
many | TRBJ1-1 | TRBV3-1 | NA | TGTGCCAGCAGCCAGATGAACACTGAAGCTTTCTTT | CASSQMNTEAFF
many | TRBJ2-5 | TRBV7-9 | TRBD1 | TGTGCCAGCAGCTTACCGGGACAGGGGTACCAAGAGACCCAGTACTTC | CASSLPGQGYQETQYF
many | TRBJ2-7 | TRBV6-1 | TRBD1 | TGTGCCAGCTCCTCCGGGACAGACTACGAGCAGTACTTC | CASSSGTDYEQYF
many | TRBJ1-1 | TRBV11-2 | NA | TGTGCCAGCACTCTAGACGGGGACTTGAACACTGAAGCTTTCTTT | CASTLDGDLNTEAFF
few | TRBJ2-3 | TRBV7-9 | TRBD1 | TGTGCCAGCAGCTCAGATAGATACCGACAGGGCTCAGCGACAGATACGCAGTATTTT | CASSSDRYRQGSATDTQYF